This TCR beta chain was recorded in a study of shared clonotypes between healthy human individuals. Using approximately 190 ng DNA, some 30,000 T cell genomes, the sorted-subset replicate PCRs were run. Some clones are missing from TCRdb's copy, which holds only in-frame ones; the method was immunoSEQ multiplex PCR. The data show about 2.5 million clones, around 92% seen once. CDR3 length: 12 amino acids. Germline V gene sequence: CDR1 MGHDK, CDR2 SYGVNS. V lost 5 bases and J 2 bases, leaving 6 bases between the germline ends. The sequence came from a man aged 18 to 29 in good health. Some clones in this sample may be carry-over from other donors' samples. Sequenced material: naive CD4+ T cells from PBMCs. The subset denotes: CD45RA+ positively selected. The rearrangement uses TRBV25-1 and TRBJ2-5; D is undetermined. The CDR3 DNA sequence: TGTGCCAGCAGTTCGGGTCAAGAGACCCAGTACTTC. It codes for CASSSGQETQYF.